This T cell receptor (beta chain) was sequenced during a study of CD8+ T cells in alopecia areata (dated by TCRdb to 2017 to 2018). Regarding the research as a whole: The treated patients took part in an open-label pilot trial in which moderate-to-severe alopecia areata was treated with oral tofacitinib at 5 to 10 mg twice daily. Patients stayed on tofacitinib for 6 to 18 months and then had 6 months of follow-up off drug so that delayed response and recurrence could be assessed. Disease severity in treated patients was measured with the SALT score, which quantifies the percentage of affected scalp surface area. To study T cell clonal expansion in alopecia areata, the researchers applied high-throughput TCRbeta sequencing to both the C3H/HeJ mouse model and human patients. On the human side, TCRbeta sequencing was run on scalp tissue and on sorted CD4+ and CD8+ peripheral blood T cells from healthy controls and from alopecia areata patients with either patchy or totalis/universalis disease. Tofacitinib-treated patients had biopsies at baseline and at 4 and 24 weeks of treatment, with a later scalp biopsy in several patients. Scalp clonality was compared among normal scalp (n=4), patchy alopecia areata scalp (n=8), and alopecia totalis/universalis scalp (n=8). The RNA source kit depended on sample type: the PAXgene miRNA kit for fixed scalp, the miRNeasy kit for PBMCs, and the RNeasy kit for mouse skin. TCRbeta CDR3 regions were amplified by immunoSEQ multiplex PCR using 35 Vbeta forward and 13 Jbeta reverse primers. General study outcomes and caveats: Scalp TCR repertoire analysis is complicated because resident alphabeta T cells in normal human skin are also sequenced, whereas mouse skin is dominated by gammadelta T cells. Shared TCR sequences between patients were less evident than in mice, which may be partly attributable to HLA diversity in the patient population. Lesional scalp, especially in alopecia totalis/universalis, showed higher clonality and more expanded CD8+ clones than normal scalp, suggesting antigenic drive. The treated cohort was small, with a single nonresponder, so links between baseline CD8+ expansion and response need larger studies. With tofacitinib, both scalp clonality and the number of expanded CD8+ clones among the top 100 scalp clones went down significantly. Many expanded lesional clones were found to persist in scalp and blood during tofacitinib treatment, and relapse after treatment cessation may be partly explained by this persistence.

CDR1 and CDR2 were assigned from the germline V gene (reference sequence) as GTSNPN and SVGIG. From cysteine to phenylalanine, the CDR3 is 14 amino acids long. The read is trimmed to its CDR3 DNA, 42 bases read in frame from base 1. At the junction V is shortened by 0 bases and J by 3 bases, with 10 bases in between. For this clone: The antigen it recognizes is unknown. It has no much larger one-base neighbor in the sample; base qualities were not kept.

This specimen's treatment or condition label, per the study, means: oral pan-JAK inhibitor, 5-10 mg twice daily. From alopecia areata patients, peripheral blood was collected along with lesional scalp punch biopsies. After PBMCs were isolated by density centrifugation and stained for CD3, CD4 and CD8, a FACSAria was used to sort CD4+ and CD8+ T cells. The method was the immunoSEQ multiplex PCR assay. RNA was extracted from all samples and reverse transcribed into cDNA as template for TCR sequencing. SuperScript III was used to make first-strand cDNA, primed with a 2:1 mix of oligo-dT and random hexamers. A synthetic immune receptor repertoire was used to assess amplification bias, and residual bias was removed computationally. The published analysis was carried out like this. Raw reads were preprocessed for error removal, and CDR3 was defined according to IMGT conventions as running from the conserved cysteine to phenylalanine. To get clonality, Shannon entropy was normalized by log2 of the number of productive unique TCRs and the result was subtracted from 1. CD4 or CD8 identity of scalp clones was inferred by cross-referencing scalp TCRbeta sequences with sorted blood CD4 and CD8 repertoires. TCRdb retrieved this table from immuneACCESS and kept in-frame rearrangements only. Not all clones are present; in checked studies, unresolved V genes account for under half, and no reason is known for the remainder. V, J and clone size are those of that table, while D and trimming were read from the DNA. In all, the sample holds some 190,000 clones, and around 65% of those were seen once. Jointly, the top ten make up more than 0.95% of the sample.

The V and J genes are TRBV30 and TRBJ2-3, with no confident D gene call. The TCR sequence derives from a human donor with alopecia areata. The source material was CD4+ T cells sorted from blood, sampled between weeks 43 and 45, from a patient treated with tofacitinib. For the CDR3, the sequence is CAWSVGHNTDTQYF. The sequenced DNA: TGTGCCTGGAGTGTAGGGCACAATACAGATACGCAGTATTTT.